This T cell receptor beta chain was observed in a study of blood T cell repertoires in COVID-19 (dated by TCRdb to the early 2020s). About the study as a whole: The collaborator samples originated in the United States, Italy and Spain and spanned the acute and convalescent phases of COVID-19. The prospective study material was composed of cDNA or gDNA derived from T cells, B-cell-depleted T cells, or PBMCs. Where available, HLA class I and class II types were obtained from metadata supplied by the sample provider rather than from assay-based typing. The repertoires were made available in a free public database intended to serve as a resource for research on the immune response to SARS-CoV-2. Deeply sampled blood TCRbeta repertoires from subjects exposed to, actively infected with, or recovered from COVID-19 were included in the dataset. Samples came from the ongoing ImmuneRACE study (first 160 participants) plus 1,254 subjects from 6 global collaborators. A de-identified subject ID, COVID-19 status, age in years and sex were almost always included in the sample metadata. The research as a whole found: How much clinical and demographic metadata was included differed by source and by participant, and the metadata was provided uncurated.

TCRbeta CDR3 regions were amplified from genomic DNA using the immunoSEQ Assay, a bias-controlled multiplex PCR. Per the original workflow: The number of nucleated cells in each sample was estimated from the amplification of reference gene primers within the assay. To quantify the absolute abundance of each unique TCRbeta CDR3 rearrangement, sequence reads were collapsed and filtered. For each sample, productive Simpson clonality was calculated as the square root of Simpson's diversity index over productive rearrangements. TCRdb carries this immuneACCESS record with in-frame sequences only. Its versions omit some clonotypes, under half of them owing to an unresolved V gene in the studies checked, with the rest unexplained. V, J and clone size were drawn from that table, and D and trimming were deduced from the DNA. This sample is represented by over 100,000 clones; approximately 85% of them were singletons. The biggest ten clones account for 9.5% to 13% of the sample.

As concerns this clone: The antigen it binds to is not known. Base qualities are not provided; no much larger clone lies one nucleotide away.

The collaborating institutions used their own protocols to collect whole blood in K2EDTA tubes. For TCRbeta analysis, collaborators shipped samples in one of three forms: frozen whole blood, isolated PBMCs, or DNA extracted from either of those sample types. CDR1 is given as SGHAT and CDR2 as FQNNGV, both from the germline V gene. Taken from cysteine to phenylalanine, the CDR3 has 14 residues. Here the CDR3 DNA is all that survives: 42 bases in frame from base 1. V gives up 3 bases and J gives up 9 bases, and the segment between their germline ends measures 15 bases. The V gene is TRBV11-2 and the J gene is TRBJ2-1; possibly the D gene is TRBD2, per 5 matching bases. The TCR comes from an elderly man with acute or convalescent COVID-19. The specimen sequenced was peripheral blood. For the CDR3, the sequence is CASSLGIAGAEQFF. At the DNA level, the sequence is TGTGCCAGCAGCTTGGGGATCGCGGGTGCTGAGCAGTTCTTC.